The following is a T cell receptor (beta chain) sequence with its context. These data are taken from a study of blood T cell repertoires in COVID-19. Study at large: The United States, Italy and Spain provided the acute and convalescent COVID-19 samples. PBMCs, B-cell-depleted T cells, or T cells provided the cDNA or gDNA that made up the material.

Authors' methods: Amplifying reference gene primers gave estimates of nucleated cell counts. Libraries were prepared by immunoSEQ multiplex PCR; TCRdb keeps only in-frame clonotypes and omits some of them. V and J calls and clone size are given by that table; D and trimming were obtained from the DNA. The table lists around 230,000 clones, more than 85% of them singletons, with roughly 0.69% in the top ten. This receptor was obtained from a man in his forties or fifties with acute or convalescent COVID-19. The sample taken for sequencing was peripheral blood.

The CDR3 spells CASSPLAGNSYEQYF. In DNA form, the CDR3 reads TGTGCCAGCAGCCCCCTAGCGGGGAACTCCTACGAGCAGTACTTC. The chain recombines TRBV5-4 with TRBJ2-7; 9 positions match TRBD2. The CDR3 covers 15 residues. J was trimmed by 0 bases and V by 4 bases; bases with no gene match: 5. Germline-derived CDR1 and CDR2 are SGHNT and YYREEE (reference sequence).